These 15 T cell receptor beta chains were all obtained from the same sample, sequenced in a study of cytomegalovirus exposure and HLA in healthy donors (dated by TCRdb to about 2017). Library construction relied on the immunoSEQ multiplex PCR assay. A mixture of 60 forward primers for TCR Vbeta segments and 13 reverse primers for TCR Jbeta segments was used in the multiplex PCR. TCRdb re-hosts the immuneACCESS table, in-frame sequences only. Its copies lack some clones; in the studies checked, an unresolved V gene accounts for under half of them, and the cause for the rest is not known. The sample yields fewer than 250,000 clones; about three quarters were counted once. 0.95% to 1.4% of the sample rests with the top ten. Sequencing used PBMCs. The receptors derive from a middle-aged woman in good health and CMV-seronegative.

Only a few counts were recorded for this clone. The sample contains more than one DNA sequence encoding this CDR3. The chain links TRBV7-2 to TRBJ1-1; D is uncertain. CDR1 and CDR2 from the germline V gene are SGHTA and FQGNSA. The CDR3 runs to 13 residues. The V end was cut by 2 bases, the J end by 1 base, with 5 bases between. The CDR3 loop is CASSLTENTEAFF. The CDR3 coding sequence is TGTGCCAGCAGCTTAACAGAGAACACTGAAGCTTTCTTT. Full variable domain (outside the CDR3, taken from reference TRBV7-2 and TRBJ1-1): GAGVSQSPSNKVTEKGKDVELRCDPISGHTALYWYRQSLGQGLEFLIYFQGNSAPDKSGLPSDRFSAERTGGSVSTLTIQRTQQEDSAVYLCASSLTENTEAFFGQGTRLTVV.

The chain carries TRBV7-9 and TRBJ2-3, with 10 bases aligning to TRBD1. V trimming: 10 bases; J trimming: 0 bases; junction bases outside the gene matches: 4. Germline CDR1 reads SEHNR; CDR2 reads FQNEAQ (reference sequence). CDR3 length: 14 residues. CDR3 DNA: TGTGCCATCCTGGGACAGGGGAGCACAGATACGCAGTATTTT. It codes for CAILGQGSTDTQYF.

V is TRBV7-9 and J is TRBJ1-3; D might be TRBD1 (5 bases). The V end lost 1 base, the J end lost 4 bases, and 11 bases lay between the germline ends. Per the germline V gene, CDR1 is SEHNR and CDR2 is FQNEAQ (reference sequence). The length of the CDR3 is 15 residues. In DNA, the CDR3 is TGTGCCAGCAGCTTAGGACAGCGTGCAGGAAACACCATATATTTT. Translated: CASSLGQRAGNTIYF.

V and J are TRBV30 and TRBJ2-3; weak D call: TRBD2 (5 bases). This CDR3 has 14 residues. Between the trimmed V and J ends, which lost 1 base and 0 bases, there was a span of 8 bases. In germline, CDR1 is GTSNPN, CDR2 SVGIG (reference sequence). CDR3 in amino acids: CAWSAGISTDTQYF. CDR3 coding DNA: TGTGCCTGGAGTGCCGGGATTAGCACAGATACGCAGTATTTT.

The CDR3 DNA is TGTGCCACCAGCAGAGGACAGGGGGCCTCAACTAATGAAAAACTGTTTTTT. Protein: CATSRGQGASTNEKLFF. This rearrangement joins TRBV15 to TRBJ1-4; 10 nucleotides match TRBD1. V lost 1 base, J lost 0 bases, and 2 bases stayed unmatched. CDR1 and CDR2 from the germline V gene are LNHNV and YYDKDF (reference sequence). The CDR3 length is 17 residues.

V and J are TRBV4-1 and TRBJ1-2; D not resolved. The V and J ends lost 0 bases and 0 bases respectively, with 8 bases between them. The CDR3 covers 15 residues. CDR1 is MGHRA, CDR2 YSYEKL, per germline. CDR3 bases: TGCGCCAGCAGCCAAGATGTCCTAACTAACTATGGCTACACCTTC. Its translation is CASSQDVLTNYGYTF.

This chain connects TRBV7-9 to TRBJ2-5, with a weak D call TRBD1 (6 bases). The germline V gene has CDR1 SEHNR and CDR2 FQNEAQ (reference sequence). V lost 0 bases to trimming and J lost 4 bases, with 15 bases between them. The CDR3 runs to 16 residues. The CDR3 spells CASSLADLRDTETQYF. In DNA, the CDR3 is TGTGCCAGCAGCTTAGCGGACCTCCGGGACACAGAGACCCAGTACTTC.

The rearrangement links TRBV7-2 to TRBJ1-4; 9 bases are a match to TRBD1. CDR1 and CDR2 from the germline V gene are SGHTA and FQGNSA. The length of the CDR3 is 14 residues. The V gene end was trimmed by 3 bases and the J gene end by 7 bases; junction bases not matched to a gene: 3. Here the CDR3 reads CASSLDRGTEKLFF. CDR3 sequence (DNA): TGTGCCAGCAGCTTGGACAGGGGAACTGAAAAACTGTTTTTT.

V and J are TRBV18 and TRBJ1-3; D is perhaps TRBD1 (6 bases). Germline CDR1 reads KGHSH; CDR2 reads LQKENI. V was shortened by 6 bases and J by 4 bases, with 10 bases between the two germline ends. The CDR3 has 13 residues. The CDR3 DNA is TGTGCCAGCTCCCGAGGACAGGGAAACACCATATATTTT. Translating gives CASSRGQGNTIYF.

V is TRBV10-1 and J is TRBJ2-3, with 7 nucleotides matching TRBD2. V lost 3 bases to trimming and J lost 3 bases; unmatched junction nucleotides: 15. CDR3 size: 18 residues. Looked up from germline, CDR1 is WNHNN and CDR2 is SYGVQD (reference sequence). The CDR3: CASSEAESLRELTDTQYF. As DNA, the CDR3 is TGCGCCAGCAGTGAAGCCGAGTCCTTGCGGGAGTTGACAGATACGCAGTATTTT.

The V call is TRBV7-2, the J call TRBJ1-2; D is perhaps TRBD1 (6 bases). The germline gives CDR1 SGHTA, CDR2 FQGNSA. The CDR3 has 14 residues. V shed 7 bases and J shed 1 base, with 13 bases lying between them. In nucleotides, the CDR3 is TGTGCCAGCAACTCACCGGGACATAACTATGGCTACACCTTC. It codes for CASNSPGHNYGYTF.

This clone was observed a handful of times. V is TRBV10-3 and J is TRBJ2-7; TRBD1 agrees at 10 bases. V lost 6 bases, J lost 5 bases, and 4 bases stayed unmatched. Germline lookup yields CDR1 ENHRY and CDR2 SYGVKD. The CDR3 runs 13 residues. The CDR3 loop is CAIRGQGRDEQYV. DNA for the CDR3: TGTGCCATCAGGGGACAGGGGCGAGACGAGCAGTACGTC.

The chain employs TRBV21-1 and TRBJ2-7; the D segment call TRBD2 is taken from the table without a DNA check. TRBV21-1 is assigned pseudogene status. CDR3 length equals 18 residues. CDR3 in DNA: TGTGCCAGCAGCGATCTTGGACTAGCGGGAACGAAGGAGTACGAGCAGTACTTC. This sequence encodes CASSDLGLAGTKEYEQYF.

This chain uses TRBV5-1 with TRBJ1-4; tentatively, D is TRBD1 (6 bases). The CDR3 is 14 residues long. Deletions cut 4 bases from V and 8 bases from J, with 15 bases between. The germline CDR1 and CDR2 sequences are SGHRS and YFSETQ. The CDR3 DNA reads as TGCGCCAGCAGCACGGCAGGGGTGCGAGAAAAACTGTTTTTT. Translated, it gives CASSTAGVREKLFF.

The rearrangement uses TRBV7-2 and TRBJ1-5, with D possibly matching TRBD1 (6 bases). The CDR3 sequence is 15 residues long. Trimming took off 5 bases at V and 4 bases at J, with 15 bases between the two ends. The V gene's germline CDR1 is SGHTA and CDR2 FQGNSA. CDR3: CASSREQGANQPQHF. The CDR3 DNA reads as TGTGCCAGCAGCAGGGAACAGGGCGCGAATCAGCCCCAGCATTTT.